The 32 T cell receptor beta chains below were found in one sample sequenced in a study of CD4 T cells in relation to SARS-CoV-2 and coronaviruses. Which antigens these TCRs recognize remains unknown. Only in-frame clones appear in the TCRdb table, and some are missing; sequencing was by immunoSEQ multiplex PCR. The data hold more than 20,000 clones, with around 80% observed a single time. CD4+ T cells from unexposed donors were obtained before the COVID-19 pandemic (2011-2018). The cells were cultured for approximately ten days before CD4+ T cells were isolated. Sequencing was performed on CD4+ T cells from PBMCs, cultured in vitro. These receptor sequences come from a human donor in good health.

The chain links TRBV28 to TRBJ1-2; 10 bases are shared with TRBD1. CDR3 size: 14 residues. V trimming: 7 bases; J trimming: 11 bases; junction bases outside the gene matches: 13. Per germline, CDR1 MDHEN and CDR2 SYDVKM. CDR3 region: CASNQDRGRFGYTF. In nucleotides, the CDR3 is TGTGCCAGCAATCAGGACAGGGGGAGGTTTGGGTACACCTTC.

The gene calls are TRBV3-1 (or the pseudogene TRBV3-2) and TRBJ2-5; 8 bases agree with TRBD1. This CDR3 has 15 amino acids. J gave up 4 bases and V 4 bases, and 8 bases lay outside the gene matches. The germline V gene encodes CDR1 LGHDT and CDR2 YNNKEL (reference sequence). The CDR3 DNA sequence: TGTGCCAGCAGCCCCGGACAGGGCATAGGAGAGACCCAGTACTTC. Translated, it gives CASSPGQGIGETQYF.

The chain joins TRBV19 to TRBJ2-6; 8 nucleotides line up with TRBD1. Germline values: CDR1 LNHDA, CDR2 SQIVND (reference sequence). The CDR3 consists of 15 residues. V lost 3 bases and J lost 2; bases outside the gene matches: 0. CDR3 sequence: CASSMTGAGANVLTF. For the CDR3, the DNA is TGTGCCAGTAGTATGACAGGGGCTGGGGCCAACGTCCTGACTTTC.

This chain joins TRBV24-1 and TRBJ2-3, with D possibly matching TRBD2 (5 bases). In germline, CDR1 is KGHDR, CDR2 SFDVKD. The CDR3 runs 18 residues. V lost 3 bases and J 5 bases, leaving 23 bases between the germline ends. The CDR3 DNA is TGTGCCACCAGTGATCCCTTACCCGGGAAGGGTACGAGAGATACGCAGTATTTT. The encoded protein is CATSDPLPGKGTRDTQYF.

In this sample, this clone turned up a few times. The V gene is TRBV3-1 (or the pseudogene TRBV3-2), the J gene TRBJ1-1; D gene uncertain. Per germline, CDR1 LGHDT and CDR2 YNNKEL (reference sequence). The CDR3 contains 12 residues. Trimming removed 3 bases from V and 11 bases from J, with 13 bases in between. CDR3 residues: CASSHGVAEAFF. The DNA for the CDR3 is TGTGCCAGCAGCCATGGGGTTGCAGAGGCTTTCTTT.

The chain joins TRBV4-1 to TRBJ2-1, with D perhaps matching TRBD1 or TRBD2 (5 bases each). Germline V gene sequence: CDR1 MGHRA, CDR2 YSYEKL. Trimming cost V 4 bases and J 3 bases, with 13 bases left between them. The CDR3 has 15 amino acids. CDR3 sequence reads: CASSPGGTNYNEQFF. The CDR3 DNA sequence: TGCGCCAGCAGCCCCGGTGGGACGAACTACAATGAGCAGTTCTTC.

The chain recombines TRBV7-9 with TRBJ1-1; D is ambiguous. From germline, CDR1 is SEHNR and CDR2 FQNEAQ (reference sequence). The V gene lost 5 bases and the J gene lost 0 bases, with 19 bases spanning the gap. The CDR3 has 17 residues. The CDR3 DNA sequence: TGTGCCAGCAGCCCATCTGGGCCCAAGGGAATGAACACTGAAGCTTTCTTT. Translated: CASSPSGPKGMNTEAFF.

Concerning this clone itself: Germline and junction disagree at one end, which may indicate a read error. The chain recombines TRBV29-1 with TRBJ1-4; maybe TRBD1 (5 bases). Germline CDR1 reads SQVTM; CDR2 reads ANQGSEA. The CDR3 extends over 13 amino acids. DNA for the CDR3: TGCAGCGTTGAAATTGACCTCCAGGGCCCAGTGTTATTT. Residues: CSVEIDLQGPVLF.

The rearrangement joins TRBV7-9 to TRBJ2-5; D is uncertain. Germline-derived CDR1 and CDR2 are SEHNR and FQNEAQ (reference sequence). Trimming pared 0 bases from V and 1 base from J, leaving 12 bases between. This CDR3 spans 16 amino acids. The CDR3 protein is CASSLAGLKGQETQYF. The CDR3 DNA is TGTGCCAGCAGCTTAGCGGGTCTCAAAGGCCAAGAGACCCAGTACTTC.

The chain employs TRBV24-1 and TRBJ1-2; 8 positions agree with TRBD1. Germline CDR1 is KGHDR and CDR2 is SFDVKD. This CDR3 has 13 amino acids. Unmatched junction bases numbered 6, after V lost 5 bases and J lost 8 bases. The CDR3 region is CATSARQGLGYTF. The CDR3 DNA follows: TGTGCCACCAGTGCCCGACAGGGGTTGGGCTACACCTTC.

This chain connects TRBV3-1 (or the pseudogene TRBV3-2) to TRBJ1-1; 7 nucleotides match TRBD1. CDR3 length: 16 amino acids. Losses at the gene ends were 1 base for V and 5 bases for J; bases not matched to a gene: 10. The germline V gene has CDR1 LGHDT and CDR2 YNNKEL (reference sequence). This chain's CDR3 is CASSQGLFRGSTEAFF. The CDR3 DNA reads TGTGCCAGCAGCCAAGGTCTATTCAGGGGGAGTACTGAAGCTTTCTTT.

The chain uses TRBV7-4 and TRBJ1-3; the match to TRBD1 covers 9 bases. CDR3 size: 17 residues. Germline loops: CDR1 SGHVT, CDR2 SQSDAQ. V lost 5 bases to trimming and J lost 1 base; unmatched junction nucleotides: 9. CDR3 bases: TGTGCCAGCAGCGTTAAACAGGGGGCGAAGTCTGGAAACACCATATATTTT. Translation: CASSVKQGAKSGNTIYF.

J is TRBJ1-4 and V is TRBV19; D gene ambiguous. V shed 6 bases and J shed 8 bases, with 10 bases lying between them. The V gene's germline CDR1 is LNHDA and CDR2 SQIVND (reference sequence). The CDR3 has 12 amino acids. The chain's CDR3 is CASSHPGEKLFF. Written as DNA, the CDR3 is TGTGCCAGTAGCCATCCCGGAGAAAAACTGTTTTTT.

This clone appeared a single time. The chain uses TRBV11-3 and TRBJ2-5; D is unclear. The CDR3 runs to 14 residues. The ends were cut back, 5 bases at V and 0 bases at J, with 10 bases in the middle. The germline V gene encodes CDR1 SGHNT and CDR2 YENEEA. The CDR3 loop is CASSRDGYQETQYF. As DNA, the CDR3 is TGTGCCAGCAGCAGAGACGGGTACCAAGAGACCCAGTACTTC.

This clone has just a few counts. The chain recombines TRBV6-4 with TRBJ2-7; the D is unclear. CDR1 MRHNA and CDR2 SNTAGT come from the germline V gene. This CDR3 spans 14 amino acids. Deletions cut 3 bases from V and 9 bases from J, with 18 bases between. The CDR3 bases are TGTGCCAGCAGTGATAGAGGCCCCGTTTTAGGGCAGTACTTC. Its protein is CASSDRGPVLGQYF.

The chain uses TRBV5-8 and TRBJ2-3; 7 positions match TRBD2. The CDR3 loop spans 17 amino acids. Germline CDR1 and CDR2: SGHTS and YDEGEE. V lost 0 bases, J lost 1 base, and 8 bases stayed unmatched. CDR3 protein: CASSLAIRGGGTDTQYF. CDR3 nucleotide sequence: TGTGCCAGCAGCTTGGCCATTCGGGGAGGGGGCACAGATACGCAGTATTTT.

The chain joins TRBV19 to TRBJ2-4, with TRBD1 matching 8 bases. After removal of 5 bases from V and 7 bases from J, the junction contained 16 bases not matched to a gene. Looked up from germline, CDR1 is LNHDA and CDR2 is SQIVND (reference sequence). This CDR3 comprises 17 residues. CDR3 nucleotides: TGTGCCAGTAGTTCCCAGCCCGGACAGGGCGGCAGTAACATTCAGTACTTC. It yields the protein CASSSQPGQGGSNIQYF.

This clone was seen only once. The chain has TRBV28 and TRBJ1-1; 7 nucleotides line up with TRBD1. The CDR3 loop spans 15 amino acids. The V segment lost 3 bases and the J segment 1 base; nucleotides outside the gene matches: 5. From germline, CDR1 is MDHEN and CDR2 SYDVKM. Here the CDR3 DNA reads TGTGCCAGCAGTTTCGGGGGACAGTCGAACACTGAAGCTTTCTTT. Translation: CASSFGGQSNTEAFF.

In its sample, this clone was seen once. This chain connects TRBV29-1 to TRBJ2-5; D not resolved. Deletions cut 6 bases from V and 5 bases from J, with 7 bases between. The CDR3 extends over 10 amino acids. The germline CDR1 and CDR2 sequences are SQVTM and ANQGSEA. This CDR3 is CSVGSETQYF. Written as DNA, the CDR3 is TGCAGCGTGGGTAGCGAGACCCAGTACTTC.

The table lists this clone with a count of one. The genes are TRBV18 and TRBJ2-7, with D perhaps given as TRBD1 or TRBD2 (5 bases each). Germline values: CDR1 KGHSH, CDR2 LQKENI. The CDR3 runs to 15 residues. V lost 6 bases and J lost 3, with 18 bases in between. DNA for the CDR3: TGTGCCAGCTCTCGCCGAGAGGGGAGTCGCTACGAGCAGTACTTC. Translated: CASSRREGSRYEQYF.

This chain uses TRBV5-1 with TRBJ1-5, with no clear D. This CDR3 spans 15 amino acids. The V end lost 0 bases, the J end lost 0 bases, and 7 bases lay between the germline ends. Looked up from germline, CDR1 is SGHRS and CDR2 is YFSETQ. The CDR3 coding sequence is TGCGCCAGCAGCTTGGACAGTTATAGCAATCAGCCCCAGCATTTT. Its translation: CASSLDSYSNQPQHF.

The genes are TRBV2 and TRBJ1-1, with D possibly being TRBD1 (5 bases). The germline CDR1 and CDR2 sequences are SNHLY and FYNNEI. V shed 2 bases and J shed 5 bases, with 15 bases lying between them. There are 15 residues in the CDR3. The CDR3 DNA reads as TGTGCCAGCAGTGAAATTGGGGGGTGGGGTACTGAAGCTTTCTTT. The encoded protein is CASSEIGGWGTEAFF.

This chain uses TRBV11-2 with TRBJ2-1; TRBD2 matches 14 bases. This CDR3 has 17 residues. Germline trimming cut 6 bases from V and 7 bases from J; bases unmatched to any gene: 11. Germline V gene sequence: CDR1 SGHAT, CDR2 FQNNGV. DNA for the CDR3: TGTGCCAGCAGAACAACCGGGACTAGCGGGGGACGTAATGAGCAGTTCTTC. Translated: CASRTTGTSGGRNEQFF.

The chain uses TRBV9 and TRBJ1-1, with 7 nucleotides matching TRBD1. V was clipped by 4 bases and J by 2 bases; unmatched bases: 11. This CDR3 spans 16 amino acids. Germline-derived CDR1 and CDR2 are SGDLS and YYNGEE. CDR3 nucleotide sequence: TGTGCCAGCAGCCCCATCCTCGGGACAGCAAACACTGAAGCTTTCTTT. It is translated as CASSPILGTANTEAFF.

The chain joins TRBV5-4 to TRBJ2-1; 13 bases line up with TRBD2. The CDR3 sequence is 16 residues long. CDR1 is SGHNT and CDR2 is YYREEE in the germline V gene (reference sequence). Trimming took 4 bases from V and 2 from J; bases not matched to a gene: 3. The CDR3 region is CASSPGTSGAYNEQFF. The CDR3 DNA reads TGTGCCAGCAGCCCTGGGACTAGCGGGGCCTACAATGAGCAGTTCTTC.

This chain joins TRBV18 and TRBJ2-4; 8 bases map to TRBD1. Germline trimming cut 1 base from V and 0 bases from J; bases unmatched to any gene: 14. This CDR3 comprises 20 residues. Germline V gives CDR1 KGHSH, CDR2 LQKENI. The CDR3 region has the DNA TGTGCCAGCTCACCACGAGCGTCAGGGGGCAACTCTTTAGCCAAAAACATTCAGTACTTC. Residues: CASSPRASGGNSLAKNIQYF.

In the case of this clone: One end of the junction varies from germline; a read error may be responsible. The genes are TRBV9 and TRBJ1-1; 9 bases match TRBD1. Germline CDR1 reads SGDLS; CDR2 reads YYNGEE. This CDR3 has 13 residues. DNA of the CDR3: TGTGCCAGCAGCGCCCGGGACAGGGATGAAGTTTTCTTT. Translation: CASSARDRDEVFF.

CDR3: CASKGEVTRPETQYF. The DNA of the CDR3 is TGTGCCAGTAAAGGAGAAGTGACCCGCCCGGAGACCCAGTACTTC. The chain has TRBV27 and TRBJ2-5; D unclear. Trimming took off 9 bases at V and 5 bases at J, with 22 bases between the two ends. The CDR3 covers 15 residues. Germline CDR1 MNHEY, CDR2 SMNVEV (reference sequence).

The J gene is TRBJ2-3, the V gene TRBV27, with a possible D match to TRBD2 (5 bases). The CDR3 covers 15 residues. Germline V lookup: CDR1 MNHEY, CDR2 SMNVEV (reference sequence). V lost 2 bases, J lost 3 bases, and 12 bases lay in between. Here the CDR3 reads CASSLALRGTDTQYF. In nucleotides, the CDR3 is TGTGCCAGCAGTTTAGCTCTCCGCGGGACAGATACGCAGTATTTT.

This chain connects TRBV10-2 to TRBJ2-2; 7 bases map to TRBD1. The germline CDR1 and CDR2 sequences are WSHSY and SAAADI. V was clipped by 6 bases and J by 6 bases; unmatched bases: 4. The CDR3 totals 13 residues. The DNA of the CDR3 is TGCGCCAGCAGCGAGACAGGGTCCGGGGAGCTGTTTTTT. It specifies CASSETGSGELFF.

This chain uses TRBV4-2 with TRBJ2-7; the match to TRBD2 covers 10 bases. CDR3 length: 16 residues. J gave up 0 bases and V 0 bases, and 2 bases lay outside the gene matches. In germline, CDR1 is LGHNA, CDR2 YNFKEQ. The CDR3 coding sequence is TGTGCCAGCAGCCAAGATTGGACTAGCGGCTCCTACGAGCAGTACTTC. Translation gives CASSQDWTSGSYEQYF.

The chain uses TRBV19 and TRBJ2-1; the match to TRBD2 covers 7 bases. This CDR3 is built from 15 residues. Germline V lookup: CDR1 LNHDA, CDR2 SQIVND (reference sequence). V dropped 3 bases and J dropped 4; count of bases not matched to a gene: 6. The CDR3 bases are TGTGCCAGTAGTATGGCGGGAGTCGAGTACAATGAGCAGTTCTTC. Its translation is CASSMAGVEYNEQFF. Based on the CDR3 plus reference TRBV19 and TRBJ2-1, the full variable domain is DGGITQSPKYLFRKEGQNVTLSCEQNLNHDAMYWYRQDPGQGLRLIYYSQIVNDFQKGDIAEGYSVSREKKESFPLTVTSAQKNPTAFYLCASSMAGVEYNEQFFGPGTRLTVL.